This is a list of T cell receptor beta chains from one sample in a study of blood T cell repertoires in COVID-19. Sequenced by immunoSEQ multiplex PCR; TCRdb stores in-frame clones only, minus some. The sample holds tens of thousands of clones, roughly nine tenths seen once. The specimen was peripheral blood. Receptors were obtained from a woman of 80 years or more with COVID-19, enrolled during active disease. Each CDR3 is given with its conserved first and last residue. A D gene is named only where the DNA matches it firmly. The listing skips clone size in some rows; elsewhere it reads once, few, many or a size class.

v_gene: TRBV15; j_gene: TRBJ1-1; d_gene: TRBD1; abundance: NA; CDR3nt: TGTGCCACCAGCATACAGGGGGCCCGCGGCACTGAAGCTTTCTTT; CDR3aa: CATSIQGARGTEAFF
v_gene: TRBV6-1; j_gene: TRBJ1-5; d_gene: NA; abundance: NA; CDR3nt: TGTGCCAGCAGTGAGTCAGGGTATCAGCCCCAGCATTTT; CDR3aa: CASSESGYQPQHF
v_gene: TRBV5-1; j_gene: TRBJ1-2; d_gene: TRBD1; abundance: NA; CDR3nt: TGCGCCAGCAGCTACGGGGACAGGACGGATGGCTACACCTTC; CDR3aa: CASSYGDRTDGYTF
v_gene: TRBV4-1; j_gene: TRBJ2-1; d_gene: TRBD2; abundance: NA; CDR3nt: TGCGCCAGCAGCCCCGGGGGTCTAGCGGGGCTCAATGAGCAGTTCTTC; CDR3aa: CASSPGGLAGLNEQFF
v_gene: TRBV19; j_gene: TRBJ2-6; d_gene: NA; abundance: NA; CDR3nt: TGTGCCAGTAGCGACAGGGCCAACGTCCTGACTTTC; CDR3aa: CASSDRANVLTF
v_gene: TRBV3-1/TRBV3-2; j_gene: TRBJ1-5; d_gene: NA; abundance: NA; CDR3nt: TGTGCCAGCAGCCAAGCCGGGACACTCAATCAGCCCCAGCATTTT; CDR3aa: CASSQAGTLNQPQHF
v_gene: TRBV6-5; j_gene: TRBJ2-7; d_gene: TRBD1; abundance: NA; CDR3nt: TGTGCCAGCAGCCGCGCAACAGGGGGCGAGCAGTACTTC; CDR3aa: CASSRATGGEQYF
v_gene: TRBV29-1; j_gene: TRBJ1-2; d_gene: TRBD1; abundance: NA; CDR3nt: TGCAGCGTTGAAGGGGACAGCGGGGGTGGCTACACCTTC; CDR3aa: CSVEGDSGGGYTF
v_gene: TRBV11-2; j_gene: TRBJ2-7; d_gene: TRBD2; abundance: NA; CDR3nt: TGTGCCAGCAGCTTAGATTGGCGGGGGGCCTACGAGCAGTACTTC; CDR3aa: CASSLDWRGAYEQYF
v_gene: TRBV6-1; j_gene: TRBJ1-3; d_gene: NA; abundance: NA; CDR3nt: TGTGCCAGCAGTGAAAACGGTCCGTTGACGGCGGGTACTGGAAACACCATATATTTT; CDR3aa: CASSENGPLTAGTGNTIYF
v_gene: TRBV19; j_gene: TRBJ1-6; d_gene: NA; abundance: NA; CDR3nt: TGTGCCAGTAGAGACATGAGCTCCTATAATTCACCCCTCCACTTT; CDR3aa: CASRDMSSYNSPLHF
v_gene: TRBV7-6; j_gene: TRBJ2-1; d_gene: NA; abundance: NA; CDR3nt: TGTGCCAGCAGCCCCACCGGGACTTCACCCTACAATGAGCAGTTCTTC; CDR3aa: CASSPTGTSPYNEQFF
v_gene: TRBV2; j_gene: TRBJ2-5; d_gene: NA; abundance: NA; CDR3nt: TGTGCCAGCTCCCGGGGGAGGGGGCAAGAGACCCAGTACTTC; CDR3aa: CASSRGRGQETQYF
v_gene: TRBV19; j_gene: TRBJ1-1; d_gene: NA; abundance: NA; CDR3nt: TGTGCCAGCCGCCCGGGGGGGCGAAGGAACACTGAAGCTTTCTTT; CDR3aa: CASRPGGRRNTEAFF
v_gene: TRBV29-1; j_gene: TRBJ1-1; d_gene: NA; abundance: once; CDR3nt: TGCAGCGTTGAGCCGGTTGTGGGAGACACTGAAGCTTTCTTT; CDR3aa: CSVEPVVGDTEAFF
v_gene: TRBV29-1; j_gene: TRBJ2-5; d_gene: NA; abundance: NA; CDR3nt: TGCAGCGTTGAAGTAGGAGGAGAGACCCAGTACTTC; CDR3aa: CSVEVGGETQYF
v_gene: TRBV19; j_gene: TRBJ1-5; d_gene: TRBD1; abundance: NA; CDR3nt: TGTGCCAGTAGTAAATCGACAGGGAGTAGCAATCAGCCCCAGCATTTT; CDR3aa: CASSKSTGSSNQPQHF
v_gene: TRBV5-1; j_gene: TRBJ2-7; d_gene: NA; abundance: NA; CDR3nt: TGCGCCAGCAGCTTGGCGGGTTCCTACGAGCAGTACTTC; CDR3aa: CASSLAGSYEQYF
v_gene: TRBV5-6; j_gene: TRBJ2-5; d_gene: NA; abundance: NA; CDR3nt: TGTGCCAGCAGCCCGCTCCAGGGAAAAGAGACCCAGTACTTC; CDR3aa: CASSPLQGKETQYF
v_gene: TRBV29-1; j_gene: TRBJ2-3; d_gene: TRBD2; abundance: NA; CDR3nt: TGCAGCGTCCAAAGCGGGGGGCGCACAGATACGCAGTATTTT; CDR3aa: CSVQSGGRTDTQYF
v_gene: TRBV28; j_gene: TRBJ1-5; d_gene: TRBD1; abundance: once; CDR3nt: TGTGCCAGCACCCAGGACAGGGGCATTCAGCCCCAGCATTTT; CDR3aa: CASTQDRGIQPQHF
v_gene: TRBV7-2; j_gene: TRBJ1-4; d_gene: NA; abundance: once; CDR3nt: TGTGCCAGCAGCTTGATCCAGGGAGGAAAACTGTTTTTT; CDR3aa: CASSLIQGGKLFF
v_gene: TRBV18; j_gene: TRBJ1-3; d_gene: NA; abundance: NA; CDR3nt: TGTGCCAGCTCACCACCGGATAGGCGGGTCTACTCTGGAAACACCATATATTTT; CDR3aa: CASSPPDRRVYSGNTIYF
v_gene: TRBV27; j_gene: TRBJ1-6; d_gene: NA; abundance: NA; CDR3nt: TGTGCCAGTAAGGGACAAAGCGCTCATGCCGACCATTCACCCCTCCACTTT; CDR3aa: CASKGQSAHADHSPLHF
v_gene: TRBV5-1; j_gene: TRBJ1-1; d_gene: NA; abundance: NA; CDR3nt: TGCGCCAGCAGCTTGGCGCAGCGGGGGAACACTGAAGCTTTCTTT; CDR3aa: CASSLAQRGNTEAFF
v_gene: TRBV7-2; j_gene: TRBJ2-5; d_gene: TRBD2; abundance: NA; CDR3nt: TGTGCCAGCACCCTAGGGATCGGGGGGGATTCGGAGACCCAGTACTTC; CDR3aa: CASTLGIGGDSETQYF
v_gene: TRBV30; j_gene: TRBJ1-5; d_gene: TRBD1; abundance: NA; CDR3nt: TGTGCCTGGAGTAGACAGGGTGGTCTAGATCAGCCCCAGCATTTT; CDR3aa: CAWSRQGGLDQPQHF
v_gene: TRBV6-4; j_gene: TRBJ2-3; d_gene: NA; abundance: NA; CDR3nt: TGTGCCAGCAGTGTTACAGCCGCTAGCACAGATACGCAGTATTTT; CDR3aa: CASSVTAASTDTQYF
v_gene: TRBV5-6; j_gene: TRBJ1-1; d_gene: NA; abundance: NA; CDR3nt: TGTGCCAGCAGCGCCAGGGTGGCCACTGAAGCTTTCTTT; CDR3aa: CASSARVATEAFF
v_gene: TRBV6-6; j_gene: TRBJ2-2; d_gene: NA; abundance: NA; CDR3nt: TGTGCCAGCAAGAAAGAGACAAACACCGGGGAGCTGTTTTTT; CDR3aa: CASKKETNTGELFF
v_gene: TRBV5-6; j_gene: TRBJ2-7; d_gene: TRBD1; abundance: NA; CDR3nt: TGTGCCAGCAGCTTCCGGACAGGGTCCTACGAGCAGTACTTC; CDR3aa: CASSFRTGSYEQYF
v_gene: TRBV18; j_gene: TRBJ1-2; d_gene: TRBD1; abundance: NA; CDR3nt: TGTGCCAGCTCACCCCGTGGACAGGGGGACTATGGCTACACCTTC; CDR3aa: CASSPRGQGDYGYTF
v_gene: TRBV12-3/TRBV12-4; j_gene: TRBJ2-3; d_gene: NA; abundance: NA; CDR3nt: TGTGCCAGCAGTTTAGGAACAGGGGAGGTACATTTT; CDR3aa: CASSLGTGEVHF
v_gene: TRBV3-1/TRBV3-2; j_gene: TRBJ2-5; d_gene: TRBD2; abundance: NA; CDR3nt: TGTGCCAGCAGCCCCCGGCTGCGGGGGGGGTCCCAAGAGACCCAGTACTTC; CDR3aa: CASSPRLRGGSQETQYF
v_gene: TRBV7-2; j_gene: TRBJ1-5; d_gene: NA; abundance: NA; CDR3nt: TGTGCCAGCAGCCCAATATCGTTGGGAGGTAGCAATCAGCCCCAGCATTTT; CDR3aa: CASSPISLGGSNQPQHF
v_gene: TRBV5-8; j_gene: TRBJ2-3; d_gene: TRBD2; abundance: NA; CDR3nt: TGTGCCAGCAGCCACTGGCTAGCGGGGGGATACACAGATACGCAGTATTTT; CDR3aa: CASSHWLAGGYTDTQYF
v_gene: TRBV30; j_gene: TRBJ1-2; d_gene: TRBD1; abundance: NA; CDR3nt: TGTGCCTGGTTACCGGGACAGGGGCTTGGCTACACCTTC; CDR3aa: CAWLPGQGLGYTF
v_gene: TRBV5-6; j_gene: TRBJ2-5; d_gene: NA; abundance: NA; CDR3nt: TGTGCCAGCAGCTTGGCCTCCAGCCAAGAGACCCAGTACTTC; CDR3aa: CASSLASSQETQYF